These 15 T cell receptor beta chains share one sample of origin, sequenced in a study of cytomegalovirus exposure and HLA in healthy donors. Vbeta (60) and Jbeta (13) primers were used in the PCR. Produced via immunoSEQ multiplex PCR; TCRdb's table is partial and in-frame only. Of 45,000 to 60,000 clones listed, 73% are singletons. Sequenced material: PBMCs. The receptors shown here come from a man aged 18 to 29 in good health and CMV-seronegative.

This clone was seen a single time. The chain employs TRBV7-2 and TRBJ1-5; the D is unclear. The CDR3 extends over 15 amino acids. CDR1 is SGHTA, CDR2 FQGNSA, per germline. V dropped 4 bases and J dropped 4 bases, with 14 bases sitting between them. The CDR3 DNA is TGTGCCAGCAGCTCGGGAGGGCGGTCTAATCAGCCCCAGCATTTT. Its protein product is CASSSGGRSNQPQHF. Full variable domain (missing parts from reference TRBV7-2 and TRBJ1-5): GAGVSQSPSNKVTEKGKDVELRCDPISGHTALYWYRQSLGQGLEFLIYFQGNSAPDKSGLPSDRFSAERTGGSVSTLTIQRTQQEDSAVYLCASSSGGRSNQPQHFGDGTRLSIL.

CDR3 sequence: CSVVSGYTF. In DNA form, the CDR3 reads TGCAGCGTTGTGAGCGGCTACACCTTC. The V call is TRBV29-1, the J call TRBJ1-2; no clear D gene. V lost 4 bases and J 8 bases, leaving 5 bases between the germline ends. Germline CDR1 reads SQVTM; CDR2 reads ANQGSEA. This CDR3 comprises 9 residues.

The chain is built from TRBV7-8 and TRBJ1-5; 7 nucleotides line up with TRBD1. CDR3 length: 15 residues. The germline gives CDR1 SGHVS, CDR2 FQNEAQ. V trimming: 1 base; J trimming: 4 bases; junction bases outside the gene matches: 4. CDR3 in DNA: TGTGCCAGCAGCTTAGACAGGGGCCCGAATCAGCCCCAGCATTTT. Its translation: CASSLDRGPNQPQHF.

The chain has TRBV7-9 and TRBJ2-2; D gene uncertain. This CDR3 contains 14 residues. Germline V gene sequence: CDR1 SEHNR, CDR2 FQNEAQ (reference sequence). V was pared by 3 bases and J by 4 bases, with 9 bases between. CDR3 protein: CASSFEITTGELFF. The CDR3 nucleotides are TGTGCCAGCAGCTTCGAGATTACCACCGGGGAGCTGTTTTTT.

The sample holds a few counts of this clone. This chain links TRBV9 with TRBJ1-2; weak D call: TRBD1 (6 bases). The germline V gene encodes CDR1 SGDLS and CDR2 YYNGEE. The length of the CDR3 is 15 residues. V was cut by 0 bases and J by 0 bases, with 9 bases left in between. The CDR3 coding sequence is TGTGCCAGCAGCGTAGGGCAGGGGACTAACTATGGCTACACCTTC. Translated: CASSVGQGTNYGYTF. Complete variable domain (other parts from reference TRBV9 and TRBJ1-2): DSGVTQTPKHLITATGQRVTLRCSPRSGDLSVYWYQQSLDQGLQFLIQYYNGEERAKGNILERFSAQQFPDLHSELNLSSLELGDSALYFCASSVGQGTNYGYTFGSGTRLTVV.

The chain recombines TRBV14 with TRBJ2-5; 14 nucleotides agree with TRBD2. The CDR3 extends over 17 amino acids. Germline-derived CDR1 and CDR2 are SGHDN and FVKESK. The J segment lost 4 bases and the V segment lost 4 bases, leaving 8 bases of the junction unmatched. The CDR3 DNA reads TGTGCCAGCAGCCCCGGACTAGCGGGAGGCCGGGGAGAGACCCAGTACTTC. Amino acids: CASSPGLAGGRGETQYF.

This chain uses TRBV19 with TRBJ1-1, with 8 bases matching TRBD1. This CDR3 spans 12 amino acids. The germline V gene has CDR1 LNHDA and CDR2 SQIVND (reference sequence). The V and J ends lost 6 bases and 5 bases, in that order; junction bases with no gene match: 2. The CDR3 loop is CASRDRETEAFF. Here the CDR3 DNA reads TGTGCCAGTAGGGACAGGGAAACTGAAGCTTTCTTT.

The chain combines TRBV4-2 with TRBJ2-3; D gene uncertain. V lost 4 bases to trimming and J lost 0 bases, with 14 bases between them. This CDR3 is 16 amino acids long. CDR1 and CDR2 (germline): LGHNA, YNFKEQ. The CDR3 bases are TGTGCCAGCAGCCCAAGAAGCCAGGCCAGCACAGATACGCAGTATTTT. Amino acids: CASSPRSQASTDTQYF.

This chain connects TRBV6-5 to TRBJ1-4, with a possible D match to TRBD1 (5 bases). V was shortened by 4 bases and J by 6 bases, with 15 bases between the two germline ends. The CDR3 is made up of 15 amino acids. Germline CDR1 MNHEY, CDR2 SVGAGI. The CDR3 loop reads CASSWAGRRDEKLFF. CDR3 DNA: TGTGCCAGCAGTTGGGCAGGGAGGAGGGATGAAAAACTGTTTTTT.

V is TRBV4-3 and J is TRBJ2-2; 9 positions match TRBD2. The CDR3 covers 17 residues. Germline CDR1 and CDR2: LGHNA and YSLEER. V was pared by 0 bases and J by 7 bases, with 9 bases of the junction left unmatched. The CDR3 DNA sequence: TGCGCCAGCAGCCAAGATCCTGGCGGGAGGGACGGCGGGGAGCTGTTTTTT. Its protein product is CASSQDPGGRDGGELFF.

This clone was picked up a small number of times. The rearrangement joins TRBV19 to TRBJ1-1, with D perhaps matching TRBD1 (6 bases). CDR1 LNHDA and CDR2 SQIVND come from the germline V gene (reference sequence). Trimming pared 6 bases from V and 1 base from J, leaving 9 bases between. The CDR3 is made up of 13 amino acids. The CDR3: CASSQGSNTEAFF. CDR3 bases: TGTGCCAGTAGCCAGGGGTCGAACACTGAAGCTTTCTTT.

The chain is built from TRBV6-1 and TRBJ1-2, with a possible D match to TRBD1 (6 bases). Looked up from germline, CDR1 is MNHNS and CDR2 is SASEGT. Trimming left V 4 bases short and J 2 bases short, with 11 bases between. The CDR3 is 14 residues long. CDR3 bases: TGTGCCAGCAGTGGATTTGACAGGAACTATGGCTACACCTTC. Translation: CASSGFDRNYGYTF.

V is TRBV13 and J is TRBJ2-5, with D perhaps TRBD1 (6 bases). This CDR3 has 14 amino acids. V was pared by 4 bases and J by 0 bases, with 9 bases between. Germline CDR1 reads PRHDT; CDR2 reads FYEKMQ (reference sequence). CDR3 nucleotide sequence: TGTGCCAGCAGCTCTAGGACAGACCAAGAGACCCAGTACTTC. Its translation is CASSSRTDQETQYF.

The chain employs TRBV4-3 and TRBJ1-1, with D unclear. Germline V gene lookup returns CDR1 LGHNA and CDR2 YSLEER. V lost 4 bases, J lost 6 bases, and 12 bases lay in between. This CDR3 has 13 residues. As DNA, the CDR3 is TGCGCCAGCAGCCGCCCCGGGTTGCCTGAAGCTTTCTTT. It specifies CASSRPGLPEAFF.

This clone came up a few times. This sequence joins TRBV9 and TRBJ2-1; 7 bases fit TRBD2. Germline V gene lookup returns CDR1 SGDLS and CDR2 YYNGEE. V lost 2 bases, J lost 5 bases, and 7 bases stayed unmatched. The CDR3 loop spans 15 amino acids. The CDR3 loop reads CASSVMAGVNNEQFF. As DNA, the CDR3 is TGTGCCAGCAGCGTTATGGCGGGAGTTAACAATGAGCAGTTCTTC.